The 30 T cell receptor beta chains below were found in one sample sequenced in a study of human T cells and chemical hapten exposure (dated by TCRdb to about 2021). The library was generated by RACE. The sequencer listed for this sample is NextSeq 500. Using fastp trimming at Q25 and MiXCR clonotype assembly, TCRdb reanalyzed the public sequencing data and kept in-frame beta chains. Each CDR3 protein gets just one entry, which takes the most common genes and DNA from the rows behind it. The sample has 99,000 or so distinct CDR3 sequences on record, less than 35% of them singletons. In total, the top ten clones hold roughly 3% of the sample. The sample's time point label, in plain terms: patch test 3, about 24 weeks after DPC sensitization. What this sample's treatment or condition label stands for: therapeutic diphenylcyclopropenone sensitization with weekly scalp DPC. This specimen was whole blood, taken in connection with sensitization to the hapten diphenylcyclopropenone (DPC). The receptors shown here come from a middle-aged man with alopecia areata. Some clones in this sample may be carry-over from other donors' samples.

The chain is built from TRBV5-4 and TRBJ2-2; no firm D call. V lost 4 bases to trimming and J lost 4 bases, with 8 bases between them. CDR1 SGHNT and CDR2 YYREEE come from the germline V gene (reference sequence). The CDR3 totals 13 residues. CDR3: CASSPGRTGELFF. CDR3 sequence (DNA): TGTGCCAGCAGCCCCGGCCGCACCGGGGAGCTGTTTTTT.

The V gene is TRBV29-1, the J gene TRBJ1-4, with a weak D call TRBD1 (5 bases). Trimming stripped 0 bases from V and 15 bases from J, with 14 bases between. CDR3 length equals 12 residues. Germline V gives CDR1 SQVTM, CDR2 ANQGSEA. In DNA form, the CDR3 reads TGCAGCGTTGAAGATCAGGCGGGGCCCGTGTTTTTT. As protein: CSVEDQAGPVFF.

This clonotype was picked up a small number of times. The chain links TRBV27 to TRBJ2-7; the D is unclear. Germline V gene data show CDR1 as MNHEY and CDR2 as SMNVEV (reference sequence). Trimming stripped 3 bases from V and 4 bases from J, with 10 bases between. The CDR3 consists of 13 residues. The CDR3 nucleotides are TGTGCCAGCAGTTTCTCCCCCGATTACGAGCAGTACTTC. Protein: CASSFSPDYEQYF.

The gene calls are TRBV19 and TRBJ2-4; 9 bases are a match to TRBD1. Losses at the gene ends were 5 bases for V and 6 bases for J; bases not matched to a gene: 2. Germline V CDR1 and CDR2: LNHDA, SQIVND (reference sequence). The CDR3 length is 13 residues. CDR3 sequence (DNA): TGTGCCAGTAGTTTGGACAGGGGAAACATTCAGTACTTC. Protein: CASSLDRGNIQYF.

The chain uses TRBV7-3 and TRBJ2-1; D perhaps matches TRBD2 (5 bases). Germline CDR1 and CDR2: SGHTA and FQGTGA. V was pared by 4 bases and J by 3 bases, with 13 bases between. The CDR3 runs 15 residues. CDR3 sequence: CASSSKSRDYNEQFF. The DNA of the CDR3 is TGTGCCAGCAGCTCTAAGTCCCGGGACTACAATGAGCAGTTCTTC.

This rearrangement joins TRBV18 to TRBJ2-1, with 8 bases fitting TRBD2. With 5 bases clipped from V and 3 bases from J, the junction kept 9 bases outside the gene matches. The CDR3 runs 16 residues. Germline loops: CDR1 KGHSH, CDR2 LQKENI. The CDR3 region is CASSVLAGQDYNEQFF. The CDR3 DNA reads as TGTGCCAGCTCAGTTCTAGCGGGTCAAGACTACAATGAGCAGTTCTTC.

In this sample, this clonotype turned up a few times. The DNA for the CDR3 is TGTGCCAGCAGCCTCCATACCACAGGGAAACACACCTTC. Translated: CASSLHTTGKHTF. V gene TRBV13 combines with J gene TRBJ1-2; D might be TRBD1 (6 bases). Germline V gene data show CDR1 as PRHDT and CDR2 as FYEKMQ (reference sequence). Trimming left V 5 bases short and J 12 bases short, with 19 bases between. The CDR3 extends over 13 amino acids.

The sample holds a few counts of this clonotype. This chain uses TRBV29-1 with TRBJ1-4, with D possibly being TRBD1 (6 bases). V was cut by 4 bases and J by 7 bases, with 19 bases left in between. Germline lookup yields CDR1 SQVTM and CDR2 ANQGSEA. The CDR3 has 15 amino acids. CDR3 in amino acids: CSVVGSGQGSEKLFF. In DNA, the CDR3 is TGCAGCGTTGTTGGGTCTGGGCAGGGGAGTGAAAAACTGTTTTTT.

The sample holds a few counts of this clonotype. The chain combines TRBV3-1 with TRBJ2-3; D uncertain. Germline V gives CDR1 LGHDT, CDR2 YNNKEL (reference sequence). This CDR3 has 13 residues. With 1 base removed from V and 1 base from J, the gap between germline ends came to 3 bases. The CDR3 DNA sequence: TGTGCCAGCAGCCAAGTGCGCACAGATACGCAGTATTTT. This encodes CASSQVRTDTQYF.

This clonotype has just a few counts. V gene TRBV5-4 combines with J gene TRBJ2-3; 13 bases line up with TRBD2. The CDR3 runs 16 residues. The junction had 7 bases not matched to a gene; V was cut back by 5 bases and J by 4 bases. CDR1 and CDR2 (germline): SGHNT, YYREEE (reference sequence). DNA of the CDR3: TGTGCCAGCAGACGGACTAGCGGGAGCTCCGCAGATACGCAGTATTTT. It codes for CASRRTSGSSADTQYF.

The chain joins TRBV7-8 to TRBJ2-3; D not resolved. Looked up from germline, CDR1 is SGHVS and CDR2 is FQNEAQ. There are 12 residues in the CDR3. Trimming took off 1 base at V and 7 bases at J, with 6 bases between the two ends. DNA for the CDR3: TGTGCCAGCAGCTTAGAATGGTATACGCAGTATTTT. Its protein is CASSLEWYTQYF. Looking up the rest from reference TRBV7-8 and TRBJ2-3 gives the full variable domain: GAGVSQSPRYKVAKRGQDVALRCDPISGHVSLFWYQQALGQGPEFLTYFQNEAQLDKSGLPSDRFFAERPEGSVSTLKIQRTQQEDSAVYLCASSLEWYTQYFGPGTRLTVL.

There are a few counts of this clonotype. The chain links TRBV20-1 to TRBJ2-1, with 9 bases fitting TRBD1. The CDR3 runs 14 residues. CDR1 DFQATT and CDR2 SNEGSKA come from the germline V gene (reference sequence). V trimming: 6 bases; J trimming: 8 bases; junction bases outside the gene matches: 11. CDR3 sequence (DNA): TGCAGTGCCAGTCTGGACAGGGGACGGGATGAGCAGTTCTTC. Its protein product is CSASLDRGRDEQFF.

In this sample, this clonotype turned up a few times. The CDR3: CASRPPSASTDTQYF. As DNA, the CDR3 is TGTGCCAGCAGACCTCCATCGGCTAGCACAGATACGCAGTATTTT. The genes are TRBV7-9 and TRBJ2-3; D call uncertain. Per the germline V gene, CDR1 is SEHNR and CDR2 is FQNEAQ (reference sequence). V gave up 6 bases and J gave up 0 bases, with 13 bases separating them. The CDR3 covers 15 residues.

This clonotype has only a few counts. This CDR3 reads CASSLMWTGGPWYGYTF. In nucleotides, the CDR3 is TGTGCCAGCAGTTTGATGTGGACAGGGGGCCCTTGGTATGGCTACACCTTC. This chain links TRBV28 with TRBJ1-2; TRBD1 matches at 11 bases. This CDR3 is 17 amino acids long. CDR1 and CDR2 (germline): MDHEN, SYDVKM. The J segment lost 5 bases and the V segment lost 3 bases, leaving 11 bases of the junction unmatched.

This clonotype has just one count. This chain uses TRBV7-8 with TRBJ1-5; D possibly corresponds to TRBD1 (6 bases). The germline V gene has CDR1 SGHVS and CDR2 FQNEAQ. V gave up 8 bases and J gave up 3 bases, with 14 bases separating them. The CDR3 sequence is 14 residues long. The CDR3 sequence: CASSVGGANQPQHF. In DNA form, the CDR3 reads TGTGCCAGCTCGGTTGGGGGGGCCAATCAGCCCCAGCATTTT.

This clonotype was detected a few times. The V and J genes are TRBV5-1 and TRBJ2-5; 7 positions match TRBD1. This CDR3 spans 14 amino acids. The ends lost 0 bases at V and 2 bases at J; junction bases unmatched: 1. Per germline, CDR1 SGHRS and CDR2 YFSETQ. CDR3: CASSLGGQQETQYF. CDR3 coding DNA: TGCGCCAGCAGCTTGGGGGGACAGCAAGAGACCCAGTACTTC.

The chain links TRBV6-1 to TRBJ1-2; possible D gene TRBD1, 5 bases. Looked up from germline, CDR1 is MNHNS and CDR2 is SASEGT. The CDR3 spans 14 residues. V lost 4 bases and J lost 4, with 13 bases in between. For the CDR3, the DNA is TGTGCCAGCAGTGCCAGGGTAGAGACCTATGGCTACACCTTC. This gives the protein CASSARVETYGYTF.

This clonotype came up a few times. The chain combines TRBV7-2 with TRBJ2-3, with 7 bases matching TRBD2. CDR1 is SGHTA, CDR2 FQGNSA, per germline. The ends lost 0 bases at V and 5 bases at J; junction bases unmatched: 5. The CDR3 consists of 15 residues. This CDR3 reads CASSLAAGTIDTQYF. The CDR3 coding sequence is TGTGCCAGCAGCTTAGCGGCGGGGACTATAGATACGCAGTATTTT.

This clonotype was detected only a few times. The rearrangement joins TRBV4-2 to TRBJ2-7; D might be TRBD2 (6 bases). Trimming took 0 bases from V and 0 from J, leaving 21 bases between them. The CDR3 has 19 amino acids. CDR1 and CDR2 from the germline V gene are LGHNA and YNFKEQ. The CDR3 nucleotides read TGTGCCAGCAGCCAAGATCCCGGGACTTTGTTCTTGCGCTCCTACGAGCAGTACTTC. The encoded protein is CASSQDPGTLFLRSYEQYF.

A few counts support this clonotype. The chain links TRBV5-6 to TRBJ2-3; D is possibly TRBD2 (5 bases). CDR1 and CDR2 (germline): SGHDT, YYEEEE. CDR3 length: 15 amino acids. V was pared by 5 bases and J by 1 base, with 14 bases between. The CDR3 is CASSSRTGGTDTQYF. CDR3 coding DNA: TGTGCCAGCAGTTCTAGGACTGGCGGCACAGATACGCAGTATTTT.

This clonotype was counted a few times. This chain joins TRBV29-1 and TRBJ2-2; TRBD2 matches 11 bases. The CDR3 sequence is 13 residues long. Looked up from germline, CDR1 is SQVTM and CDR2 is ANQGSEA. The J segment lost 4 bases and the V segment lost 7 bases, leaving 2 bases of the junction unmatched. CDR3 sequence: CSGGLAVTGELFF. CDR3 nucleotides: TGCAGCGGGGGACTAGCGGTCACCGGGGAGCTGTTTTTT.

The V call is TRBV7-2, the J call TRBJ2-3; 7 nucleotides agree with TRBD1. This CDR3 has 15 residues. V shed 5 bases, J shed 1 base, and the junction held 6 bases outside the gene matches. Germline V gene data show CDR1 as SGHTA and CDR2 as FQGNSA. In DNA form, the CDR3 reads TGTGCCAGCAGCCCGTGGGACAGCCGCACAGATACGCAGTATTTT. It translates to CASSPWDSRTDTQYF.

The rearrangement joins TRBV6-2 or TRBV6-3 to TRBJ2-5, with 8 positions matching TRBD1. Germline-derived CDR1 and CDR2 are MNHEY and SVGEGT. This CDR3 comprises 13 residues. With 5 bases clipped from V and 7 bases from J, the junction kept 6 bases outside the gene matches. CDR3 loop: CASSVDREGTQYF. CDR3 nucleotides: TGTGCCAGCAGTGTGGACAGGGAAGGGACCCAGTACTTC.

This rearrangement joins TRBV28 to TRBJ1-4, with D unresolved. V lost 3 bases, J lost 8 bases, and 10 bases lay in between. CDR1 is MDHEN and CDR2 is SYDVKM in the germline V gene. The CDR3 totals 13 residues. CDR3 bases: TGTGCCAGCAGTTTGGGTGCGAAAGAAAAACTGTTTTTT. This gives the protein CASSLGAKEKLFF.

CDR3 sequence reads: CASSTARDEQYV. DNA for the CDR3: TGTGCCAGCAGCACGGCTAGGGACGAGCAGTACGTC. This chain connects TRBV11-2 to TRBJ2-7, with D unresolved. The CDR3 contains 12 residues. From germline, CDR1 is SGHAT and CDR2 FQNNGV. The V end lost 5 bases, the J end lost 5 bases, and 10 bases lay between the germline ends.

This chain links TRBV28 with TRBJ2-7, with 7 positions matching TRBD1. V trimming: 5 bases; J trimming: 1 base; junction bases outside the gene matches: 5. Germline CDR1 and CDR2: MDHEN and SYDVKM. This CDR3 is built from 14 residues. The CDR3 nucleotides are TGTGCCAGCAGTGAACAGACAGGGTCCTACGAGCAGTACTTC. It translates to CASSEQTGSYEQYF.

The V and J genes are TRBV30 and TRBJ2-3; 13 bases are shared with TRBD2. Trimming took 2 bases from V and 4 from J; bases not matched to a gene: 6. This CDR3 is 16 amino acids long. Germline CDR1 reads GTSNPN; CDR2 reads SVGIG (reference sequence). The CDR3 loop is CAWSPGLAGLADTQYF. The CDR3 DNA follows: TGTGCCTGGAGTCCGGGACTAGCGGGATTAGCAGATACGCAGTATTTT.

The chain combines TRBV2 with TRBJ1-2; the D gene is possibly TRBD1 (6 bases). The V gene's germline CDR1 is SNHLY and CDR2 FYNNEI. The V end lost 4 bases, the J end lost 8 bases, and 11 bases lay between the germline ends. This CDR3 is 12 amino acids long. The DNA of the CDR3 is TGTGCCAGCAGTGGACAGGTGCGGGGCTACACCTTC. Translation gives CASSGQVRGYTF.

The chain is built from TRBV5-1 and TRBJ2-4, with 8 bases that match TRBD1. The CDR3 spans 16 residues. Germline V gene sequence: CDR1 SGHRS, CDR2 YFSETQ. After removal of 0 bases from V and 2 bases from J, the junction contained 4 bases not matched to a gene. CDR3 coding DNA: TGCGCCAGCAGCTTGGCAGGGGGCTGGACCAAAAACATTCAGTACTTC. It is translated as CASSLAGGWTKNIQYF.

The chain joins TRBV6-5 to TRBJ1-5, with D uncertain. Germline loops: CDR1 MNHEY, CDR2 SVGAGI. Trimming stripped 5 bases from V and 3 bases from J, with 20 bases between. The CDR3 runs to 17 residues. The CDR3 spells CASSATQWHNPNQPQHF. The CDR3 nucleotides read TGTGCCAGCAGTGCCACTCAATGGCACAACCCCAATCAGCCCCAGCATTTT.